This record looks at one TCR beta chain sequence and its context. The data were obtained in a study of shared clonotypes between healthy human individuals. About the study: Per donor, three plates held CD4 naive cells, three held CD4 memory, two held CD8 naive and one held CD8 memory.

Profiled with immunoSEQ multiplex PCR; TCRdb holds only in-frame clones, not every one. The table has fewer than 2.5 million clones, approximately 93% seen once. This CDR3 has 14 amino acids. V gave up 6 bases and J gave up 5 bases, with 20 bases separating them. Germline V gives CDR1 SQVTM, CDR2 ANQGSEA. The V gene is TRBV29-1, the J gene TRBJ2-7; D perhaps matches TRBD1 (7 bases). The receptor was derived from a man between 18 and 35 years old in good health. Some clones in this sample may be carry-over from other donors' samples. The specimen was naive CD4+ T cells from PBMCs. Sample subset: CD45RA+ positively selected. The CDR3 spells CSVTGARGDDEQYF. The CDR3 region has the DNA TGCAGCGTCACGGGGGCCAGGGGGGACGACGAGCAGTACTTC.